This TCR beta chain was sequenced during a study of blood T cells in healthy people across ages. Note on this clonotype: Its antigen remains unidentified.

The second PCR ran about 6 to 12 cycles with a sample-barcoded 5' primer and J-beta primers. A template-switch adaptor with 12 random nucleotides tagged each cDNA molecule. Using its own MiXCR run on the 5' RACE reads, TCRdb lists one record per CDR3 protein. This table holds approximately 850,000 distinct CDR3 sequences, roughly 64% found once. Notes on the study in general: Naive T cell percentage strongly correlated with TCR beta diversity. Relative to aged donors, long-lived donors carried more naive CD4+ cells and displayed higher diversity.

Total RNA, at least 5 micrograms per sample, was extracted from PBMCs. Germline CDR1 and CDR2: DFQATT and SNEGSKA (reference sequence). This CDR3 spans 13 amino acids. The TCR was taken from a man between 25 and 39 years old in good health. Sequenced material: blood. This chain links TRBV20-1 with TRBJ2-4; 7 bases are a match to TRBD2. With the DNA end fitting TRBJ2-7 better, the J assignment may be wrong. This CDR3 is CSAQAREPYEQYF. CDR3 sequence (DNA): TGCAGTGCCCAGGCGCGGGAGCCCTACGAGCAGTACTTC.